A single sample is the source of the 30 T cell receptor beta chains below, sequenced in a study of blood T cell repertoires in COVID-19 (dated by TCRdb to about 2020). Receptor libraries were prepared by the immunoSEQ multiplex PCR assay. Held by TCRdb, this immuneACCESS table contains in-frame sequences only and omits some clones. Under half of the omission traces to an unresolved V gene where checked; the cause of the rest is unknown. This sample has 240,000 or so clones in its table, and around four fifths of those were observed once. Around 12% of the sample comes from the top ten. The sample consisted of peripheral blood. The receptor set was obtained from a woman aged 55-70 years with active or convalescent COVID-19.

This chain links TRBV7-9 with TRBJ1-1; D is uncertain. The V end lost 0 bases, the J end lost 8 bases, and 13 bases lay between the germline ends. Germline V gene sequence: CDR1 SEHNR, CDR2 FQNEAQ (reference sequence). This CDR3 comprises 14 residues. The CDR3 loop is CASSLALYGQEAFF. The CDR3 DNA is TGTGCCAGCAGCTTAGCGCTGTATGGGCAAGAAGCTTTCTTT.

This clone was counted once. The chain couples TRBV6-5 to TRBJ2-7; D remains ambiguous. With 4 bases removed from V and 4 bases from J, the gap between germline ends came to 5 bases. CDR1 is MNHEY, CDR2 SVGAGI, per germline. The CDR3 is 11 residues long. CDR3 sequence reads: CASSSVYEQYF. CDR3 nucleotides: TGTGCCAGCAGTTCAGTGTACGAGCAGTACTTC.

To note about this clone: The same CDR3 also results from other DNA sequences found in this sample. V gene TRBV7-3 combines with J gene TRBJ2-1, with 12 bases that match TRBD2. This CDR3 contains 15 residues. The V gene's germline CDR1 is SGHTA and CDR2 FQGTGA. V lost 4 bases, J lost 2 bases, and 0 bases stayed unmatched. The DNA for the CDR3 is TGTGCCAGCAGCTCTAGCGGGGGGGCCTACAATGAGCAGTTCTTC. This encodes CASSSSGGAYNEQFF.

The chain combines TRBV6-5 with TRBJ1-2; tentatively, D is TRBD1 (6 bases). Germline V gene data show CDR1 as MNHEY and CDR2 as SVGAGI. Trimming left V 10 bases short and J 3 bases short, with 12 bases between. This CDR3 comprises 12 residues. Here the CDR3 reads CATKQGYYGYTF. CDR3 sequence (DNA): TGTGCCACCAAACAGGGATACTATGGCTACACCTTC.

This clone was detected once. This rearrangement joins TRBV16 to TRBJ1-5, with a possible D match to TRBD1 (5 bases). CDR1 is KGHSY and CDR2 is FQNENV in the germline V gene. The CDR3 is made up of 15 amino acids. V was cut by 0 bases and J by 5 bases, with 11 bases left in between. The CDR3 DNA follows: TGTGCCAGCAGCCAATCACAGGTTGGCGATCAGCCCCAGCATTTT. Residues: CASSQSQVGDQPQHF. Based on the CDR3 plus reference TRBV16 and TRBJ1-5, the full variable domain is GEEVAQTPKHLVRGEGQKAKLYCAPIKGHSYVFWYQQVLKNEFKFLISFQNENVFDETGMPKERFSAKCLPNSPCSLEIQATKLEDSAVYFCASSQSQVGDQPQHFGDGTRLSIL.

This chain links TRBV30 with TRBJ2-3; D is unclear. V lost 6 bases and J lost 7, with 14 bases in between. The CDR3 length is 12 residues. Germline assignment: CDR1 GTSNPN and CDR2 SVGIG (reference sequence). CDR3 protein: CACLQSSNTQYF. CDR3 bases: TGTGCCTGCCTACAGAGTTCGAATACGCAGTATTTT.

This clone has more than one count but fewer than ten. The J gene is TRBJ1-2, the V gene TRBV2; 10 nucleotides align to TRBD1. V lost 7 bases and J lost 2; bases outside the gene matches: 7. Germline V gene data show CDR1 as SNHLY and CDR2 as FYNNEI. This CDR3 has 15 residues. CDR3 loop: CASTVGQGTNYGYTF. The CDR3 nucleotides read TGTGCCAGCACTGTGGGACAGGGGACGAACTATGGCTACACCTTC.

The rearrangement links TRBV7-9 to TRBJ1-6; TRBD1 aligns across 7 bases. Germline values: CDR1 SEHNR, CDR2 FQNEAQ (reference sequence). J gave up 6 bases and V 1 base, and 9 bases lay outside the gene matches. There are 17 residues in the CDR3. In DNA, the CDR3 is TGTGCCAGCAGCTTAGAGTTCAGGGGGGTTCGTAATTCACCCCTCCACTTT. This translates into CASSLEFRGVRNSPLHF.

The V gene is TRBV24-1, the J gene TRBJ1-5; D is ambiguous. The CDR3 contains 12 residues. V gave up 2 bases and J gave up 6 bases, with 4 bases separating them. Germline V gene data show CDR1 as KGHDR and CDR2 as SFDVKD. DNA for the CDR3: TGTGCCACCAGTGATTCGGGTCAGCCCCAGCATTTT. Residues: CATSDSGQPQHF.

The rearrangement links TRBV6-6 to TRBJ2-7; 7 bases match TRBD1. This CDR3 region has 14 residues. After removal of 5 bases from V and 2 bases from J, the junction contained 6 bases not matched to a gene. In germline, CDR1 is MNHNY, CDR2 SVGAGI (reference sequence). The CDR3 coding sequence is TGTGCCAGCAGTCGGGGACAGAGTCCCTACGAGCAGTACTTC. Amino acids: CASSRGQSPYEQYF.

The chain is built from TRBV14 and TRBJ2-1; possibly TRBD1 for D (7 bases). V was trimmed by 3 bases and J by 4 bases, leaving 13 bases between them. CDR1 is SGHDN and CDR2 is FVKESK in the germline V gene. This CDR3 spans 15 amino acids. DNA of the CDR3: TGTGCCAGCAGCCAGACTAGGGGGCCTTACAATGAGCAGTTCTTC. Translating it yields CASSQTRGPYNEQFF.

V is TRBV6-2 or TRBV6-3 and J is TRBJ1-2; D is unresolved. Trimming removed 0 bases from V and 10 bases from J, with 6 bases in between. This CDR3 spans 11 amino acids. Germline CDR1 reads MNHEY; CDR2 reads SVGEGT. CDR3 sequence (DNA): TGTGCCAGCAGTTACTCGCAGGACTACACCTTC. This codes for CASSYSQDYTF.

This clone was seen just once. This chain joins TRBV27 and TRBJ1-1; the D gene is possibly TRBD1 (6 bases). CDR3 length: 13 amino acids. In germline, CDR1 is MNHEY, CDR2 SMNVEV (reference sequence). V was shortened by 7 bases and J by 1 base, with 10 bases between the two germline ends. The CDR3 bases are TGTGCCAGCACCCTGGGACAGAACACTGAAGCTTTCTTT. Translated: CASTLGQNTEAFF.

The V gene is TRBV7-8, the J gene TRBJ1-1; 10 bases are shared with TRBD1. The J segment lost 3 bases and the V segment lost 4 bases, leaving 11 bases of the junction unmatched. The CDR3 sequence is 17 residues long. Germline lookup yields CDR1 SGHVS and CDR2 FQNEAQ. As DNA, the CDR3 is TGTGCCAGCAGCTCGGGACAGGGGATTCCGGTGGACACTGAAGCTTTCTTT. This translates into CASSSGQGIPVDTEAFF.

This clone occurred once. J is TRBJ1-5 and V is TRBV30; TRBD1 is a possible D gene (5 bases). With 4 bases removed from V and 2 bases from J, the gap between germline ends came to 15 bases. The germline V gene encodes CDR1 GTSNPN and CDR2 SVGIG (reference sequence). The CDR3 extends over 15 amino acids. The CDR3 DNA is TGTGCCTGGACCCTCGGGCAGGGCGGCAATCAGCCCCAGCATTTT. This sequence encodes CAWTLGQGGNQPQHF.

The CDR3 bases are TGCGCCAGCAGCAAACAGGGGACGGGCACCGGGGAGCTGTTTTTT. This encodes CASSKQGTGTGELFF. V gene TRBV10-1 combines with J gene TRBJ2-2, with 7 bases aligning to TRBD1. Trimming removed 6 bases from V and 4 bases from J; junction bases left unmatched: 8. The V gene's germline CDR1 is WNHNN and CDR2 SYGVQD (reference sequence). The CDR3 runs to 15 residues.

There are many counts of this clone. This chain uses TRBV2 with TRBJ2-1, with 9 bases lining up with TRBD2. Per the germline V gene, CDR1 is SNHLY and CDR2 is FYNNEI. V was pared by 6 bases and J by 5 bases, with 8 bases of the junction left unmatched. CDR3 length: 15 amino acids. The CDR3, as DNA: TGTGCCAGCAGGGGACCGACTAGCGGACACAATGAGCAGTTCTTC. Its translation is CASRGPTSGHNEQFF.

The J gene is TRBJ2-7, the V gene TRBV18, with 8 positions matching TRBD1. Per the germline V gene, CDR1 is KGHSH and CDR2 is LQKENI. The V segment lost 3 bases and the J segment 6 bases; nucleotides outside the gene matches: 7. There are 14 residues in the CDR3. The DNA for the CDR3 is TGTGCCAGCTCACCCACAGGGGGGATCGGCGAGCAGTACTTC. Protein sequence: CASSPTGGIGEQYF.

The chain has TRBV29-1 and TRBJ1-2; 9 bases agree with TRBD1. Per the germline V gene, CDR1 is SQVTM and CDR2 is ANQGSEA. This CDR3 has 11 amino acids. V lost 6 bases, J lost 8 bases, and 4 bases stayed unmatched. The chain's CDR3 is CSVTGTGGYTF. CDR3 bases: TGCAGCGTAACCGGGACAGGGGGCTACACCTTC.

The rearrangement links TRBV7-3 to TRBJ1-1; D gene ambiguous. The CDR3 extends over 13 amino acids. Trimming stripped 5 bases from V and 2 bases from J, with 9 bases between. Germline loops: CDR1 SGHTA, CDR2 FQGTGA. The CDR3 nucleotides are TGTGCCAGCAGCCTACAGAGTAACACTGAAGCTTTCTTT. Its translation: CASSLQSNTEAFF.

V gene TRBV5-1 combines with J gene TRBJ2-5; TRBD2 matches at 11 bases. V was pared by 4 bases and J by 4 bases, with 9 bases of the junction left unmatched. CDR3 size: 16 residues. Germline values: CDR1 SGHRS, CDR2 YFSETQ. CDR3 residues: CASSPRGSGGVETQYF. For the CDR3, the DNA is TGCGCCAGCAGCCCCCGCGGTAGCGGGGGGGTAGAGACCCAGTACTTC. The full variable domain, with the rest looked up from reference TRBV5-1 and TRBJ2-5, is KAGVTQTPRYLIKTRGQQVTLSCSPISGHRSVSWYQQTPGQGLQFLFEYFSETQRNKGNFPGRFSGRQFSNSRSEMNVSTLELGDSALYLCASSPRGSGGVETQYFGPGTRLLVL.

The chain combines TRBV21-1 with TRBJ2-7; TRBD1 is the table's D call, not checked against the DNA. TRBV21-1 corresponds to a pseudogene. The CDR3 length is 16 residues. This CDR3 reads CASIKIRDRPLGEQYF. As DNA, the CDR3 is TGTGCCAGCATCAAGATCCGGGACAGGCCCCTCGGCGAGCAGTACTTC.

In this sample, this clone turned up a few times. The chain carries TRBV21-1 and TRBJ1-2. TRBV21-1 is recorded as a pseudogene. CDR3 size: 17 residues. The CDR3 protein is CASSKDWRANSNYGYTF. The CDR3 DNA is TGTGCCAGCAGCAAAGATTGGAGGGCTAACTCAAACTATGGCTACACCTTC.

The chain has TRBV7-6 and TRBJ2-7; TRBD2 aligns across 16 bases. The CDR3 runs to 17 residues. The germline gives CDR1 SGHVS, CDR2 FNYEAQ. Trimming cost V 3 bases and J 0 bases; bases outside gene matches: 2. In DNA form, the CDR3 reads TGTGCCAGCAGCTTGGGACTAGCGGGGGGGGGCTCCTACGAGCAGTACTTC. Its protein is CASSLGLAGGGSYEQYF.

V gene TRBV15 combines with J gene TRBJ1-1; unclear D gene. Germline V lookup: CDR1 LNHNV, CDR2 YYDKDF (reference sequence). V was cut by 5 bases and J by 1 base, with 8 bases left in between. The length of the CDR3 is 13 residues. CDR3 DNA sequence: TGTGCCACCAGCTCACAGAGGAACACTGAAGCTTTCTTT. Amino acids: CATSSQRNTEAFF.

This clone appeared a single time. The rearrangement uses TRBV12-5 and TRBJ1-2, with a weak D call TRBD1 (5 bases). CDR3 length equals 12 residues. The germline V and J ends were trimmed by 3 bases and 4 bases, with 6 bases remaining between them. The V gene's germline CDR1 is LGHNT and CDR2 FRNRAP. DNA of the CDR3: TGTGCTAGTGGTTTTAGGGGCTATGGCTACACCTTC. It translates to CASGFRGYGYTF.

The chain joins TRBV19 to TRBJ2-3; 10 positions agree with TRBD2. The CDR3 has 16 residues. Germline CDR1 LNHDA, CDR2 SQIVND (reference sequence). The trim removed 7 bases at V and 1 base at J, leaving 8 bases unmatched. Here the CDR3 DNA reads TGTGCCAGTATGGGTCTAGCGGGGGTCCGCACAGATACGCAGTATTTT. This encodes CASMGLAGVRTDTQYF.

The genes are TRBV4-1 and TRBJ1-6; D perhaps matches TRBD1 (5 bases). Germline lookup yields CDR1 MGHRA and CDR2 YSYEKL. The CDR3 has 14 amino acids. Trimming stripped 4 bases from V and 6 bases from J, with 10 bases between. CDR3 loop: CASSLRQSNSPLHF. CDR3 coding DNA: TGCGCCAGCAGCCTACGACAGAGTAATTCACCCCTCCACTTT.

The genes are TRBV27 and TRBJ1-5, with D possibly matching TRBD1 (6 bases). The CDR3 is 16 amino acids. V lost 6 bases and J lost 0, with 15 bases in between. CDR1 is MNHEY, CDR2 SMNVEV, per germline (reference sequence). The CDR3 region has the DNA TGTGCCAGCAGCTTCTCGGGGGGCAATAGCAATCAGCCCCAGCATTTT. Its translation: CASSFSGGNSNQPQHF.

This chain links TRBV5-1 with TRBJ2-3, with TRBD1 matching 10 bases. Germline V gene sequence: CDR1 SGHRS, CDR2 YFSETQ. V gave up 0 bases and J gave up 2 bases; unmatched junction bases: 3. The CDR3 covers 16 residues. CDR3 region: CASSLAGTGATDTQYF. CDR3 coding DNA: TGCGCCAGCAGCTTGGCGGGGACAGGGGCCACAGATACGCAGTATTTT.